Each of the 30 T cell receptor beta chains below was sequenced from the same sample in a study of shared clonotypes between healthy human individuals. TCRdb's table, derived via immunoSEQ multiplex PCR, lists solely in-frame clones and lacks some. The sample has roughly 2.1 million clones, under 95% seen once. In the naive CD8 group, cells lacked CD45RO and were positively selected for CCR7, so terminally differentiated effector memory CD45RA+ cells were left out. Input material: naive CD8+ T cells from PBMCs. The receptors shown here come from a man aged 18 to 30 in good health. Some clones in this sample may be carry-over from other donors' samples.

Concerning this clone itself: This specimen includes other DNA sequences encoding the same CDR3. The rearrangement links TRBV19 to TRBJ2-2; TRBD1 might be the D (5 bases). Germline V gene sequence: CDR1 LNHDA, CDR2 SQIVND (reference sequence). Trimming left V 3 bases short and J 6 bases short, with 5 bases between. CDR3 length: 12 residues. CDR3 residues: CASSIRAGELFF. The CDR3 DNA reads as TGTGCCAGTAGTATCAGGGCCGGGGAGCTGTTTTTT.

The chain couples TRBV7-7 to TRBJ2-7; D tentatively reads TRBD1 or TRBD2 (6 bases each). Deletions cut 5 bases from V and 2 bases from J, with 13 bases between. CDR3 length: 14 amino acids. Looked up from germline, CDR1 is SSHAT and CDR2 is FNYEAQ (reference sequence). The CDR3 region has the DNA TGTGCCAGCAGCCCCATAAGGGGGGCCTACGAGCAGTACTTC. Protein: CASSPIRGAYEQYF.

V usage is TRBV5-1 and J usage is TRBJ1-1; D gene uncertain. Germline CDR1 is SGHRS and CDR2 is YFSETQ. The V and J ends lost 3 bases and 1 base respectively, with 16 bases between them. This CDR3 spans 16 amino acids. The CDR3 DNA reads as TGCGCCAGCAGCTCCTCTCCTAGGGTTGGGAACACTGAAGCTTTCTTT. Translating it yields CASSSSPRVGNTEAFF.

The J gene is TRBJ2-1, the V gene TRBV13; no clear D gene. Germline CDR1 PRHDT, CDR2 FYEKMQ (reference sequence). CDR3 length equals 15 residues. Trimming stripped 3 bases from V and 5 bases from J, with 14 bases between. This chain's CDR3 is CASSFQGYPNNEQFF. The CDR3 DNA reads as TGTGCCAGCAGCTTCCAAGGCTATCCCAACAATGAGCAGTTCTTC. Full variable domain (missing parts from reference TRBV13 and TRBJ2-1): AAGVIQSPRHLIKEKRETATLKCYPIPRHDTVYWYQQGPGQDPQFLISFYEKMQSDKGSIPDRFSAQQFSDYHSELNMSSLELGDSALYFCASSFQGYPNNEQFFGPGTRLTVL.

With respect to this clone: The same CDR3 also results from other DNA sequences found in this sample. V and J are TRBV19 and TRBJ2-7; 9 nucleotides match TRBD2. From germline, CDR1 is LNHDA and CDR2 SQIVND (reference sequence). This CDR3 contains 14 residues. Trimming removed 3 bases from V and 3 bases from J; junction bases left unmatched: 3. CDR3 sequence reads: CASSIGSGSYEQYF. The CDR3 DNA reads as TGTGCCAGTAGTATTGGTAGCGGGAGCTACGAGCAGTACTTC.

The V gene is TRBV6-5, the J gene TRBJ1-1; 9 nucleotides align to TRBD1. The CDR3 runs 16 residues. J gave up 1 base and V 4 bases, and 7 bases lay outside the gene matches. Germline V gene data show CDR1 as MNHEY and CDR2 as SVGAGI. Here the CDR3 DNA reads TGTGCCAGCAGTTTATCACAGGGGGCTGCGAACACTGAAGCTTTCTTT. Its translation is CASSLSQGAANTEAFF.

The chain has TRBV2 and TRBJ1-1, with D possibly matching TRBD1 (5 bases). V was clipped by 8 bases and J by 5 bases, with 12 bases between them. Germline CDR1 reads SNHLY; CDR2 reads FYNNEI. This CDR3 is 12 amino acids long. CDR3 DNA: TGTGCCAGCGGGGGGTGGCTGACTGAAGCTTTCTTT. This gives the protein CASGGWLTEAFF.

The chain joins TRBV11-2 to TRBJ2-7, with D possibly matching TRBD1 (6 bases). Germline V lookup: CDR1 SGHAT, CDR2 FQNNGV. Trimming took 2 bases from V and 0 from J, leaving 14 bases between them. The CDR3 runs 16 residues. The CDR3 here is CASSLPPGASSYEQYF. For the CDR3, the DNA is TGTGCCAGCAGCTTACCACCAGGGGCCAGCTCCTACGAGCAGTACTTC.

The chain links TRBV2 to TRBJ2-1, with 8 bases matching TRBD2. Germline V gene sequence: CDR1 SNHLY, CDR2 FYNNEI. The CDR3 covers 13 residues. Trimming removed 4 bases from V and 5 bases from J; junction bases left unmatched: 1. In nucleotides, the CDR3 is TGTGCCAGCAGTGTTAGCGGGGACAATGAGCAGTTCTTC. Protein product: CASSVSGDNEQFF. The full variable domain, completed using reference TRBV2 and TRBJ2-1, is EPEVTQTPSHQVTQMGQEVILRCVPISNHLYFYWYRQILGQKVEFLVSFYNNEISEKSEIFDDQFSVERPDGSNFTLKIRSTKLEDSAMYFCASSVSGDNEQFFGPGTRLTVL.

The chain combines TRBV19 with TRBJ1-5; no clear D gene. CDR1 is LNHDA and CDR2 is SQIVND in the germline V gene (reference sequence). The CDR3 consists of 14 residues. With 3 bases removed from V and 7 bases from J, the gap between germline ends came to 13 bases. CDR3 nucleotide sequence: TGTGCCAGTAGTATTCTCCTTGGGGAACAGCCCCAGCATTTT. Translated: CASSILLGEQPQHF.

This clone was seen a handful of times. The sample has other DNA sequences that encode this CDR3 too. CDR3 nucleotide sequence: TGTGCCAGTAGTCCCGGGACAGGGTCCTACGAGCAGTACTTC. Encoded protein: CASSPGTGSYEQYF. V is TRBV19 and J is TRBJ2-7; 9 bases map to TRBD1. Germline trimming cut 5 bases from V and 1 base from J; bases unmatched to any gene: 3. The CDR3 spans 14 residues. Per germline, CDR1 LNHDA and CDR2 SQIVND (reference sequence).

The chain recombines TRBV28 with TRBJ2-7; 7 bases are shared with TRBD1. The V gene's germline CDR1 is MDHEN and CDR2 SYDVKM. The CDR3 sequence is 15 residues long. Trimming removed 5 bases from V and 3 bases from J; junction bases left unmatched: 10. The DNA for the CDR3 is TGTGCCAGCAGTCCCACAGGGGAGAAGGGCTACGAGCAGTACTTC. It encodes CASSPTGEKGYEQYF.

The gene calls are TRBV12-5 and TRBJ1-1; tentatively, D is TRBD1 (5 bases). CDR1 is LGHNT and CDR2 is FRNRAP in the germline V gene. Trimming left V 3 bases short and J 6 bases short, with 26 bases between. There are 18 residues in the CDR3. CDR3 residues: CASGLTSGRGGMDPEAFF. In DNA, the CDR3 is TGTGCTAGTGGTTTAACTTCGGGTCGGGGGGGGATGGACCCTGAAGCTTTCTTT.

The V call is TRBV9, the J call TRBJ2-3, with 9 nucleotides matching TRBD2. The CDR3 covers 18 residues. CDR1 is SGDLS, CDR2 YYNGEE, per germline. V was clipped by 0 bases and J by 0 bases; unmatched bases: 8. The CDR3 DNA sequence: TGTGCCAGCAGCGTAGAGCCCGGACTAGCGATTAGCACAGATACGCAGTATTTT. It is translated as CASSVEPGLAISTDTQYF.

This sequence joins TRBV11-2 and TRBJ2-6; either TRBD1 or TRBD2 may fit D (5 bases each). The V end was cut by 0 bases, the J end by 4 bases, with 22 bases between. The CDR3 runs to 20 residues. Germline V gene sequence: CDR1 SGHAT, CDR2 FQNNGV. For the CDR3, the DNA is TGTGCCAGCAGCTTAGAAATAGGGACCGCTATTCGAGTCGGGGCCAACGTCCTGACTTTC. Protein: CASSLEIGTAIRVGANVLTF.

The chain combines TRBV5-4 with TRBJ1-4; no clear D gene. CDR1 is SGHNT and CDR2 is YYREEE in the germline V gene (reference sequence). The CDR3 extends over 13 amino acids. V was cut by 2 bases and J by 5 bases, with 7 bases left in between. Here the CDR3 reads CASSFLGNEKLFF. The CDR3 DNA reads as TGTGCCAGCAGCTTTTTAGGGAATGAAAAACTGTTTTTT.

This rearrangement joins TRBV13 to TRBJ1-4, with D tentatively TRBD1 (5 bases). The CDR3 totals 16 residues. With 3 bases removed from V and 2 bases from J, the gap between germline ends came to 13 bases. Germline lookup yields CDR1 PRHDT and CDR2 FYEKMQ (reference sequence). As DNA, the CDR3 is TGTGCCAGCAGCTTCGGGACGGATGGCACTAATGAAAAACTGTTTTTT. Amino acids: CASSFGTDGTNEKLFF.

J is TRBJ2-3 and V is TRBV4-3; TRBD2 is a possible D gene (6 bases). Trimming cost V 4 bases and J 6 bases, with 23 bases left between them. In germline, CDR1 is LGHNA, CDR2 YSLEER. The CDR3 sequence is 17 residues long. DNA for the CDR3: TGCGCCAGCAGCCCCGAACCGGGACTCATTCCCCGGGATACGCAGTATTTT. This codes for CASSPEPGLIPRDTQYF.

The V and J genes are TRBV14 and TRBJ2-7; no firm D call. Trimming took 1 base from V and 6 from J, leaving 10 bases between them. The CDR3 is 13 residues long. The germline gives CDR1 SGHDN, CDR2 FVKESK. The chain's CDR3 is CASSQGARPEQYF. CDR3 in DNA: TGTGCCAGCAGCCAAGGTGCTAGACCCGAGCAGTACTTC.

A note on this clone: The same CDR3 arises from other DNA sequences in this sample as well. The chain has TRBV9 and TRBJ2-2, with 8 bases identical to TRBD1. Germline V gives CDR1 SGDLS, CDR2 YYNGEE. The CDR3 length is 15 residues. V lost 4 bases, J lost 5 bases, and 7 bases stayed unmatched. The CDR3 nucleotides read TGTGCCAGCAGCCCATCCGGGACAGGAACCGGGGAGCTGTTTTTT. Residues: CASSPSGTGTGELFF.

The chain employs TRBV19 and TRBJ1-2, with a weak D call TRBD1 (6 bases). CDR3 length: 14 amino acids. Between the trimmed V and J ends, which lost 4 bases and 4 bases, there was a span of 13 bases. In germline, CDR1 is LNHDA, CDR2 SQIVND (reference sequence). The CDR3 DNA reads TGTGCCAGTAGTAGCCAGGGGACCTTCTATGGCTACACCTTC. This codes for CASSSQGTFYGYTF.

The rearrangement uses TRBV6-1 and TRBJ2-7; weak D call: TRBD1 (6 bases). Germline CDR1 and CDR2: MNHNS and SASEGT. The CDR3 is 14 amino acids. The germline V and J ends were trimmed by 1 base and 4 bases, with 11 bases remaining between them. The CDR3 spells CASSEVGQLYEQYF. The DNA of the CDR3 is TGTGCCAGCAGTGAAGTTGGACAGTTATACGAGCAGTACTTC.

Comment on this clone: The same CDR3 can be traced to other DNA sequences in this sample. The chain has TRBV29-1 and TRBJ1-1; D is possibly TRBD1 (5 bases). Looked up from germline, CDR1 is SQVTM and CDR2 is ANQGSEA. V was trimmed by 2 bases and J by 6 bases, leaving 7 bases between them. This CDR3 spans 11 amino acids. CDR3 sequence reads: CSVERGPEAFF. CDR3 DNA: TGCAGCGTTGAAAGGGGCCCTGAAGCTTTCTTT.

The chain employs TRBV29-1 and TRBJ2-5, with D possibly matching TRBD2 (6 bases). Trimming pared 3 bases from V and 3 bases from J, leaving 20 bases between. The CDR3 covers 16 residues. Per germline, CDR1 SQVTM and CDR2 ANQGSEA. CDR3 protein: CSVDGGDFPYKETQYF. The CDR3 coding sequence is TGCAGCGTTGATGGAGGGGATTTCCCCTACAAAGAGACCCAGTACTTC. Drawing the rest from reference TRBV29-1 and TRBJ2-5, the complete variable domain is SAVISQKPSRDICQRGTSLTIQCQVDSQVTMMFWYRQQPGQSLTLIATANQGSEATYESGFVIDKFPISRPNLTFSTLTVSNMSPEDSSIYLCSVDGGDFPYKETQYFGPGTRLLVL.

The CDR3 DNA reads as TGTGCCAGCAGCTTAGGCCCTCCGGGGACTGAAGCTTTCTTT. This gives the protein CASSLGPPGTEAFF. The J gene is TRBJ1-1, the V gene TRBV7-2; D gene uncertain. This CDR3 has 14 amino acids. Germline CDR1 is SGHTA and CDR2 is FQGNSA. V lost 1 base to trimming and J lost 5 bases, with 11 bases between them.

J is TRBJ2-1 and V is TRBV29-1; 8 bases align to TRBD1. V dropped 7 bases and J dropped 8; count of bases not matched to a gene: 7. CDR1 is SQVTM, CDR2 ANQGSEA, per germline. This CDR3 contains 12 residues. In nucleotides, the CDR3 is TGCAGCGCTGACGACAGGGGCGATGAGCAGTTCTTC. It yields the protein CSADDRGDEQFF.

This chain uses TRBV19 with TRBJ1-1; 7 bases are shared with TRBD1. CDR3 size: 14 residues. Trimming cost V 6 bases and J 4 bases; bases outside gene matches: 8. CDR1 and CDR2 (germline): LNHDA, SQIVND (reference sequence). The CDR3, as DNA: TGTGCCAGTAGCAAGACAGGGAGGAGCACTGAAGCTTTCTTT. This encodes CASSKTGRSTEAFF.

V and J are TRBV9 and TRBJ2-5; no clear D. Germline lookup yields CDR1 SGDLS and CDR2 YYNGEE. The CDR3 is 14 residues long. With 4 bases removed from V and 2 bases from J, the gap between germline ends came to 12 bases. Here the CDR3 reads CASSSTGRQETQYF. In nucleotides, the CDR3 is TGTGCCAGCAGCTCGACGGGTCGTCAAGAGACCCAGTACTTC.

Comments on this clone: Additional DNA sequences in this sample encode the identical CDR3. The chain joins TRBV7-9 to TRBJ2-1, with D unresolved. The CDR3 is 12 amino acids. Germline values: CDR1 SEHNR, CDR2 FQNEAQ (reference sequence). The V gene lost 0 bases and the J gene lost 8 bases, with 5 bases spanning the gap. The CDR3 DNA reads TGTGCCAGCAGCTTAGCCGTCGATGAGCAGTTCTTC. It translates to CASSLAVDEQFF. Full variable domain (remainder filled in from reference TRBV7-9 and TRBJ2-1): DTGVSQNPRHKITKRGQNVTFRCDPISEHNRLYWYRQTLGQGPEFLTYFQNEAQLEKSRLLSDRFSAERPKGSFSTLEIQRTEQGDSAMYLCASSLAVDEQFFGPGTRLTVL.

Here the CDR3 reads CAISGAGHLNEQFF. For the CDR3, the DNA is TGTGCCATCAGTGGGGCGGGACACCTCAATGAGCAGTTCTTC. V is TRBV10-3 and J is TRBJ2-1, with D possibly being TRBD1 or TRBD2 (6 bases each). Trimming removed 4 bases at V and 6 bases at J, with 13 bases between. The CDR3 runs to 14 residues. Germline loops: CDR1 ENHRY, CDR2 SYGVKD.